The 2 T cell receptor beta chains given below trace back to one sample, sequenced in a study of CXCR3-negative and CXCR3-positive naive CD8 T cells. No antigen has been assigned to these receptors. UMI-tagged TRB cDNA libraries were built via 5' RACE. TCRdb reprocessed the 5' RACE reads and stores each CDR3 protein as one record, lacking DNA. The sample features fewer than 65,000 distinct CDR3 sequences, with 4.8% in its top ten. The study's findings and limits: CXCR3-positive naive cells had more hydrophobic TRB CDR3s than CXCR3-negative naive cells.

What was sequenced was naive CXCR3+ CD8+ T cells from blood. Subset reported: CD45RO-CCR7+CD27+CD95- naive CD8+ T cells expressing CXCR3 (TNR3+). Receptors originate from a human donor in good health. Some clones in this sample may be carry-over from other donors' samples.

The gene calls are TRBV28 and TRBJ2-5. Germline CDR1 reads MDHEN; CDR2 reads SYDVKM. The CDR3 runs 13 residues. CDR3 amino acids: CASSLRWQETQYF.

The chain employs TRBV12-3 or TRBV12-4 and TRBJ2-5; TCRdb indicates TRBD1, and absent DNA this call remains unverified. The CDR3 is 15 residues long. This chain's CDR3 is CASSFETGGGETQYF.